This entry lists 30 T cell receptor beta chains sequenced from one sample in a study of T cell changes during pregnancy in multiple sclerosis. The data were produced by immunoSEQ multiplex PCR, yet TCRdb's version contains in-frame clones alone and is incomplete. The table shows under 120,000 clones, with approximately 93% occurring only once. Sequences were derived from peripheral blood, sampled after pregnancy. These TCRs come from a female donor with multiple sclerosis, enrolled in a pregnancy study.

This clone was observed a single time. The CDR3 protein is CASSLTSGVRAEAFF. The CDR3 coding sequence is TGTGCCAGCAGCTTAACGTCAGGGGTTAGGGCTGAAGCTTTCTTT. The rearrangement links TRBV7-3 to TRBJ1-1; the D gene is possibly TRBD1 (6 bases). Germline lookup yields CDR1 SGHTA and CDR2 FQGTGA. Trimming stripped 0 bases from V and 6 bases from J, with 14 bases between. The CDR3 covers 15 residues.

The chain combines TRBV6-5 with TRBJ1-4; 8 nucleotides agree with TRBD1. Looked up from germline, CDR1 is MNHEY and CDR2 is SVGAGI. This CDR3 contains 14 residues. With 6 bases clipped from V and 4 bases from J, the junction kept 4 bases outside the gene matches. The CDR3 bases are TGTGCCAGCAGCCAGGGGGCCCTTAATGAAAAACTGTTTTTT. This sequence encodes CASSQGALNEKLFF.

In the case of this clone: This CDR3 is also generated by other DNA sequences in the sample. The chain combines TRBV6-5 with TRBJ1-5; TRBD1 is a possible D gene (5 bases). The V end lost 6 bases, the J end lost 4 bases, and 10 bases lay between the germline ends. CDR3 size: 13 residues. Per germline, CDR1 MNHEY and CDR2 SVGAGI. CDR3 sequence reads: CASSRDRNQPQHF. CDR3 coding DNA: TGTGCCAGCAGCCGTGACAGAAATCAGCCCCAGCATTTT.

The chain uses TRBV5-1 and TRBJ2-7; D is unresolved. CDR1 is SGHRS, CDR2 YFSETQ, per germline. The CDR3 runs to 11 residues. V shed 3 bases and J shed 2 bases, with 3 bases lying between them. Here the CDR3 DNA reads TGCGCCAGCAGCTCGGCCTACGAGCAGTACTTC. This codes for CASSSAYEQYF.

The V call is TRBV20-1, the J call TRBJ1-1, with TRBD1 as a possible D gene (5 bases). The CDR3 length is 10 residues. Germline CDR1 DFQATT, CDR2 SNEGSKA (reference sequence). V was clipped by 6 bases and J by 7 bases, with 9 bases between them. In DNA form, the CDR3 reads TGCAGTGCAGCGGGGGATGAAGCTTTCTTT. Amino acid sequence: CSAAGDEAFF.

The chain links TRBV5-1 to TRBJ2-5; 11 bases match TRBD1. The CDR3 spans 13 residues. After removal of 4 bases from V and 5 bases from J, the junction contained 1 base not matched to a gene. Germline V gene lookup returns CDR1 SGHRS and CDR2 YFSETQ. The CDR3 DNA reads as TGCGCCAGCAGCCGGGACAGGGGGGAGACCCAGTACTTC. This translates into CASSRDRGETQYF.

The chain employs TRBV30 and TRBJ1-2, with D uncertain. Trimming took off 3 bases at V and 5 bases at J, with 7 bases between the two ends. This CDR3 is built from 11 residues. Germline V gives CDR1 GTSNPN, CDR2 SVGIG (reference sequence). The CDR3 here is CAWSRLYGYTF. CDR3 nucleotides: TGTGCCTGGAGCCGACTTTATGGCTACACCTTC.

This chain uses TRBV4-1 with TRBJ2-7; no clear D gene. CDR3 length: 15 residues. V was trimmed by 0 bases and J by 4 bases, leaving 13 bases between them. In germline, CDR1 is MGHRA, CDR2 YSYEKL. CDR3 protein: CASSQDGLIAYEQYF. DNA of the CDR3: TGCGCCAGCAGCCAAGATGGTCTAATAGCATACGAGCAGTACTTC.

V usage is TRBV6-1 and J usage is TRBJ1-5; TRBD1 matches 8 bases. CDR1 is MNHNS, CDR2 SASEGT, per germline. The CDR3 spans 14 residues. The V segment lost 8 bases and the J segment 2 bases; nucleotides outside the gene matches: 5. The CDR3 here is CASFETGGNQPQHF. CDR3 DNA: TGTGCCAGCTTCGAGACAGGGGGCAATCAGCCCCAGCATTTT.

The chain employs TRBV9 and TRBJ1-2, with no clear D. This CDR3 has 15 amino acids. V lost 0 bases and J lost 3, with 12 bases in between. The germline gives CDR1 SGDLS, CDR2 YYNGEE. CDR3 protein: CASSVGEGLDYGYTF. The CDR3 DNA reads as TGTGCCAGCAGCGTAGGGGAGGGTTTGGACTATGGCTACACCTTC. The whole variable domain, remainder taken from reference TRBV9 and TRBJ1-2, is DSGVTQTPKHLITATGQRVTLRCSPRSGDLSVYWYQQSLDQGLQFLIQYYNGEERAKGNILERFSAQQFPDLHSELNLSSLELGDSALYFCASSVGEGLDYGYTFGSGTRLTVV.

This clone was picked up one time. The gene calls are TRBV7-2 and TRBJ1-6, with 11 positions matching TRBD1. CDR1 and CDR2 from the germline V gene are SGHTA and FQGNSA. This CDR3 spans 19 amino acids. V was pared by 5 bases and J by 10 bases, with 19 bases of the junction left unmatched. This CDR3 reads CASSKDGTGGYRPRSPLHF. The CDR3 bases are TGTGCCAGCAGCAAAGATGGGACAGGGGGTTATCGCCCGCGCTCACCCCTCCACTTT.

This clone was recorded a few times. The chain recombines TRBV27 with TRBJ1-1, with D unclear. The germline CDR1 and CDR2 sequences are MNHEY and SMNVEV (reference sequence). V was shortened by 3 bases and J by 1 base, with 6 bases between the two germline ends. CDR3 length: 13 residues. The CDR3: CASSLAGNTEAFF. CDR3 nucleotides: TGTGCCAGCAGTTTGGCAGGGAACACTGAAGCTTTCTTT.

The chain couples TRBV18 to TRBJ1-5; D gene ambiguous. The CDR3 sequence is 15 residues long. V was pared by 4 bases and J by 2 bases, with 12 bases between. CDR1 is KGHSH and CDR2 is LQKENI in the germline V gene. The CDR3 loop is CASSLVSGGNQPQHF. The CDR3 region has the DNA TGTGCCAGCTCACTCGTCAGCGGGGGCAATCAGCCCCAGCATTTT. The complete variable domain, with remaining parts taken from reference TRBV18 and TRBJ1-5, reads NAGVMQNPRHLVRRRGQEARLRCSPMKGHSHVYWYRQLPEEGLKFMVYLQKENIIDESGMPKERFSAEFPKEGPSILRIQQVVRGDSAAYFCASSLVSGGNQPQHFGDGTRLSIL.

The V and J genes are TRBV4-1 and TRBJ2-1; D not resolved. V was clipped by 2 bases and J by 9 bases, with 11 bases between them. This CDR3 has 13 amino acids. Germline V gives CDR1 MGHRA, CDR2 YSYEKL. The DNA of the CDR3 is TGCGCCAGCAGCCAACCCCTAGGTGGTGAGCAGTTCTTC. Translating gives CASSQPLGGEQFF.

This chain joins TRBV30 and TRBJ2-7; 7 bases fit TRBD1. Looked up from germline, CDR1 is GTSNPN and CDR2 is SVGIG (reference sequence). Trimming took 3 bases from V and 3 from J; bases not matched to a gene: 2. CDR3 size: 12 residues. The DNA of the CDR3 is TGTGCCTGGAGGACAGGGTTCTACGAGCAGTACTTC. Translating gives CAWRTGFYEQYF.

The chain uses TRBV30 and TRBJ1-2, with TRBD1 matching over 9 bases. The CDR3 has 14 residues. The germline V gene encodes CDR1 GTSNPN and CDR2 SVGIG (reference sequence). V trimming: 8 bases; J trimming: 7 bases; junction bases outside the gene matches: 14. This CDR3 is CALLIRDRVTGYTF. CDR3 coding DNA: TGTGCCCTCCTTATCCGGGACAGGGTTACTGGCTACACCTTC.

The chain carries TRBV5-4 and TRBJ2-5; D is unresolved. V gave up 4 bases and J gave up 5 bases, with 21 bases separating them. This CDR3 has 16 residues. Germline CDR1 and CDR2: SGHNT and YYREEE (reference sequence). CDR3 protein: CASSDARDLLQETQYF. The CDR3, as DNA: TGTGCCAGCAGCGACGCCCGAGACCTTTTACAGGAGACCCAGTACTTC.

In its sample, this clone was seen once. CDR3 protein: CAISGGKNTEAFF. The CDR3 coding sequence is TGTGCCATCAGTGGGGGCAAGAACACTGAAGCTTTCTTT. The gene calls are TRBV10-3 and TRBJ1-1; D possibly corresponds to TRBD1 (5 bases). The CDR3 spans 13 residues. Germline-derived CDR1 and CDR2 are ENHRY and SYGVKD. Deletions cut 4 bases from V and 1 base from J, with 7 bases between.

The rearrangement joins TRBV5-4 to TRBJ1-2; D perhaps matches TRBD1 (5 bases). Trimming cost V 2 bases and J 7 bases, with 12 bases left between them. This CDR3 spans 13 amino acids. In germline, CDR1 is SGHNT, CDR2 YYREEE (reference sequence). CDR3 DNA: TGTGCCAGCAGCTTCCAGGGTAGTCCTGGCTACACCTTC. Translating gives CASSFQGSPGYTF.

The chain is built from TRBV29-1 and TRBJ1-1; tentative D call: TRBD1 (5 bases). The CDR3 loop spans 14 amino acids. V lost 4 bases and J 2 bases, leaving 14 bases between the germline ends. CDR1 and CDR2 from the germline V gene are SQVTM and ANQGSEA. The CDR3 is CSVGLGVINTEAFF. CDR3 DNA sequence: TGCAGCGTTGGATTAGGGGTAATCAACACTGAAGCTTTCTTT.

The chain carries TRBV5-6 and TRBJ1-5, with 7 positions matching TRBD1. Trimming removed 5 bases from V and 2 bases from J; junction bases left unmatched: 7. Per the germline V gene, CDR1 is SGHDT and CDR2 is YYEEEE. The CDR3 length is 15 residues. In nucleotides, the CDR3 is TGTGCCAGCAGAAAAAGGGGGCACGGCAATCAGCCCCAGCATTTT. Translated: CASRKRGHGNQPQHF.

The chain joins TRBV27 to TRBJ1-6; D possibly corresponds to TRBD1 (6 bases). The germline gives CDR1 MNHEY, CDR2 SMNVEV (reference sequence). There are 15 residues in the CDR3. The V end was cut by 3 bases, the J end by 5 bases, with 11 bases between. CDR3 in amino acids: CASSFRGTNNSPLHF. In DNA, the CDR3 is TGTGCCAGCAGTTTCAGGGGCACAAATAATTCACCCCTCCACTTT.

The chain uses TRBV5-1 and TRBJ2-5, with TRBD1 matching 7 bases. This CDR3 contains 14 residues. With V trimmed by 3 bases and J by 5 bases, 7 bases remained unmatched. The germline V gene encodes CDR1 SGHRS and CDR2 YFSETQ. The CDR3 sequence is CASSYTGVGETQYF. Written as DNA, the CDR3 is TGCGCCAGCAGCTATACAGGGGTTGGGGAGACCCAGTACTTC.

J is TRBJ2-1 and V is TRBV5-5; TRBD2 might be the D (6 bases). Germline-derived CDR1 and CDR2 are SGHKS and YYEKEE (reference sequence). The CDR3 has 18 amino acids. Trimming stripped 0 bases from V and 3 bases from J, with 19 bases between. The CDR3 region has the DNA TGTGCCAGCAGCTTGGCCCGGGAGACAGTCAATAACTACAATGAGCAGTTCTTC. Its protein is CASSLARETVNNYNEQFF.

CDR3 nucleotide sequence: TGTGCCAGTAGTATAGTGGCGGGAAGAGGCGGAAACACCATATATTTT. Protein product: CASSIVAGRGGNTIYF. The chain joins TRBV19 to TRBJ1-3; D is undetermined. Germline values: CDR1 LNHDA, CDR2 SQIVND (reference sequence). Trimming removed 1 base at V and 4 bases at J, with 14 bases between. This CDR3 is built from 16 residues.

The rearrangement uses TRBV4-1 and TRBJ2-3; 12 bases are shared with TRBD2. Germline V gene lookup returns CDR1 MGHRA and CDR2 YSYEKL. V was clipped by 4 bases and J by 6 bases; unmatched bases: 8. This CDR3 is 16 amino acids long. The CDR3 coding sequence is TGCGCCAGCAGCCCCTATTCCGGGACTAGCGGGGATACGCAGTATTTT. Residues: CASSPYSGTSGDTQYF.

This clone showed up just a few times. The V gene is TRBV7-9, the J gene TRBJ1-3; 7 bases fit TRBD1. Germline V gene sequence: CDR1 SEHNR, CDR2 FQNEAQ (reference sequence). The CDR3 contains 15 residues. Trimming took 6 bases from V and 4 from J; bases not matched to a gene: 9. The CDR3 DNA is TGTGCCAGCAGACCACAGGGGTTGGGCGGAAACACCATATATTTT. The encoded protein is CASRPQGLGGNTIYF.

This rearrangement joins TRBV29-1 to TRBJ1-6; D perhaps matches TRBD1 (5 bases). Per germline, CDR1 SQVTM and CDR2 ANQGSEA. This CDR3 comprises 14 residues. Trimming took off 6 bases at V and 10 bases at J, with 19 bases between the two ends. The CDR3 sequence: CSVQVARGDSPLHF. CDR3 bases: TGCAGCGTCCAAGTGGCCCGCGGGGACTCACCCCTCCACTTT. Full variable domain (missing parts from reference TRBV29-1 and TRBJ1-6): SAVISQKPSRDICQRGTSLTIQCQVDSQVTMMFWYRQQPGQSLTLIATANQGSEATYESGFVIDKFPISRPNLTFSTLTVSNMSPEDSSIYLCSVQVARGDSPLHFGNGTRLTVT.

This chain links TRBV18 with TRBJ2-7, with 11 bases fitting TRBD1. CDR3 length equals 15 residues. The germline CDR1 and CDR2 sequences are KGHSH and LQKENI. The V segment lost 8 bases and the J segment 3 bases; nucleotides outside the gene matches: 9. Written as DNA, the CDR3 is TGTGCCAGCATAGCCGGGACAGGGGGGATCTACGAGCAGTACTTC. Protein: CASIAGTGGIYEQYF.

The chain recombines TRBV5-1 with TRBJ2-7; D might be TRBD1 (6 bases). Germline V CDR1 and CDR2: SGHRS, YFSETQ. Between the trimmed V and J ends, which lost 4 bases and 9 bases, there was a span of 26 bases. This CDR3 is 16 amino acids long. The CDR3 is CASSPQGSGNGPPQYF. CDR3 nucleotides: TGCGCCAGCAGCCCCCAGGGGTCGGGGAACGGTCCCCCGCAGTACTTC.